This TCR beta chain was documented in a study of blood T cell repertoires in COVID-19. V lost 1 base and J 1 base, leaving 10 bases between the germline ends. Germline V gives CDR1 LNHDA, CDR2 SQIVND (reference sequence). The CDR3 spans 15 residues. Clones were read by immunoSEQ multiplex PCR, and TCRdb kept only the in-frame ones, dropping some. The sample lists 330,000 or so clones, about 90% seen once, with less than 2.5% in the top ten. The specimen sequenced was PBMCs or T cells enriched from blood (not recorded which). J is TRBJ1-1 and V is TRBV19; no clear D gene. This clonotype originated in a middle-aged man in a cohort exposed to, infected with or recovered from COVID-19 (not recorded which). The CDR3 protein is CASSIVAAANTEAFF. The CDR3 bases are TGTGCCAGTAGTATAGTAGCAGCCGCGAACACTGAAGCTTTCTTT.